A selection of T cell receptor beta chains follows, all from one sample in a study of cytotoxic CD8 clonotypes in ibrutinib-treated CLL. Measured with immunoSEQ multiplex PCR; TCRdb has only the in-frame clones, and not every one. The sample holds approximately 210,000 clones, 55% to 85% seen once. The specimen comprised PBMCs, sampled after 24 months of ibrutinib treatment. These TCRs come from a human donor with chronic lymphocytic leukemia. Each CDR3 is given with its conserved first and last residue. The order of the fields is clone size, CDR3 length, V gene, D gene, J gene, CDR3 DNA, CDR3 protein. A D gene is named only where the DNA matches it firmly. For some rows the clone size is stated as once, few or many, or as a class when expanded; others skip it.

.	15	TRBV11-3	TRBD2	TRBJ2-1	TGTGCCAGCAGCTTAGGACTAGCTAATTTCGATGAGCAGTTCTTC	CASSLGLANFDEQFF
once	15	TRBV28	TRBD2	TRBJ2-7	TGTGCCAGCAGTTTATCTATAGCGGGGTACGACGAGCAGTACTTC	CASSLSIAGYDEQYF
.	15	TRBV11-3	TRBD1	TRBJ2-1	TGTGCCAGCAGCAGACAGGGGGAAGGGTCGAATGAGCAGTTCTTC	CASSRQGEGSNEQFF
.	15	TRBV30	.	TRBJ1-1	TGTGCCTGGAAGTTCGATCGGGGGGCAGGGACTGAAGCTTTCTTT	CAWKFDRGAGTEAFF
.	15	TRBV6-5	TRBD1	TRBJ2-7	TGTGCCAGCAGGAAACCTACACAGGGGGTGTACGAGCAGTACTTC	CASRKPTQGVYEQYF
.	16	TRBV5-1	.	TRBJ2-1	TGCGCCAGCAGCTTGGCCATTGGAAGCTCCTACAATGAGCAGTTCTTC	CASSLAIGSSYNEQFF
.	13	TRBV2	.	TRBJ1-1	TGTGCCAGCAGTGGGACGTTGAACACTGAAGCTTTCTTT	CASSGTLNTEAFF
.	13	TRBV30	TRBD1	TRBJ1-2	TGTGCCTGGAGCAAGGACAGGGATTATGGCTACACCTTC	CAWSKDRDYGYTF
.	14	TRBV15	.	TRBJ1-1	TGTGCCACCAGCAGAGAACGGCAGAACACTGAAGCTTTCTTT	CATSRERQNTEAFF
.	15	TRBV5-1	.	TRBJ2-5	TGCGCCAGCAGCTTGGTGGGCACCGTCCAAGAGACCCAGTACTTC	CASSLVGTVQETQYF
.	15	TRBV9	.	TRBJ2-1	TGTGCCAGCAGCGTAGGGTTAGCGGAATACAATGAGCAGTTCTTC	CASSVGLAEYNEQFF
.	14	TRBV5-6	.	TRBJ2-5	TGTGCCAGCAGCTTGGCCTCTTTCCAAGAGACCCAGTACTTC	CASSLASFQETQYF
.	14	TRBV15	.	TRBJ2-7	TGTGCCACCGCCAGGCTACCACACCCGGGGGAGCAGTACTTC	CATARLPHPGEQYF
.	12	TRBV4-3	.	TRBJ1-1	TGCGCCAGCAGCGGACGGACAAGCGAAGCTTTCTTT	CASSGRTSEAFF
few	14	TRBV10-3	.	TRBJ1-1	TGTGCCATCAGTGAGAAACAGGCGTACACTGAAGCTTTCTTT	CAISEKQAYTEAFF
few	14	TRBV30	.	TRBJ1-5	TGTGCCTGGAGTGTAGGGGCGAGCAATCAGCCCCAGCATTTT	CAWSVGASNQPQHF
.	15	TRBV18	.	TRBJ2-5	TGTGCCAGCTCAAGAACTATACAGGGAGGAGAGGCCCAGTACTTC	CASSRTIQGGEAQYF
.	15	TRBV7-8	.	TRBJ2-4	TGTGCCAGCAGCTTAGCGGAGACAGAGGTGGACATTCAGTACTTC	CASSLAETEVDIQYF
.	15	TRBV14	.	TRBJ2-1	TGTGCCAGCAGCAAGACTAGTTCCAGGGACAATGAGCAGTTCTTC	CASSKTSSRDNEQFF
.	14	TRBV9	.	TRBJ2-1	TGTGCCAGCAGCGTAGTTGGGTTTGCCAATGAGCAGTTCTTC	CASSVVGFANEQFF
.	12	TRBV10-3	.	TRBJ1-2	TGTGCCATCCGGTGGGGGAGAGATGGCTACACCTTC	CAIRWGRDGYTF
.	14	TRBV4-1	.	TRBJ1-1	TGCGCCAGCAGCCAAGGACTCAGGAACACTGAAGCTTTCTTT	CASSQGLRNTEAFF
.	16	TRBV18	.	TRBJ2-3	TGTGCCAGCTCACCAGTTTTCTCCTTCAATACAGATACGCAGTATTTT	CASSPVFSFNTDTQYF
.	13	TRBV29-1	.	TRBJ2-5	TGCAGCGTTGCCGGACGGCTCCAAGAGACCCAGTACTTC	CSVAGRLQETQYF
.	14	TRBV7-3	.	TRBJ1-2	TGTGCCAGCAGCTTAACTGGGGGCGCGATTGGCTACACCTTC	CASSLTGGAIGYTF
.	15	TRBV5-1	.	TRBJ1-1	TGCGCCAGCAGCTTGGCGATGGGGGCGAGCACTGAAGCTTTCTTT	CASSLAMGASTEAFF
.	15	TRBV5-1	TRBD1	TRBJ2-3	TGCGCCAGCAGCGACAGGGGGCTGAAGTCAGATACGCAGTATTTT	CASSDRGLKSDTQYF
.	18	TRBV7-9	TRBD2	TRBJ2-1	TGTGCCAGCAGCCTGGGACTAGCGGGAGTGGGGCGGGACAATGAGCAGTTCTTC	CASSLGLAGVGRDNEQFF
.	15	TRBV30	.	TRBJ2-7	TGTGCCTGGAGTGTACTGGGGCTAGGAGTCTACGAGCAGTACTTC	CAWSVLGLGVYEQYF
.	16	TRBV7-2	TRBD1	TRBJ2-1	TGTGCCAGCAGCATACCTAAAGGACAGGGGCTAAGTGAGCAGTTCTTC	CASSIPKGQGLSEQFF
.	15	TRBV4-3	.	TRBJ2-3	TGCGCCAGCAGCCAACGGCCTACAATCACAGATACGCAGTATTTT	CASSQRPTITDTQYF
.	14	TRBV29-1	TRBD1	TRBJ2-3	TGCAGCGTTCGCGGGACAGGGGTTACAGATACGCAGTATTTT	CSVRGTGVTDTQYF
.	14	TRBV15	.	TRBJ1-3	TGTGCCACCAGCAGAGACAGGACTGGAAACACCATATATTTT	CATSRDRTGNTIYF
.	15	TRBV19	TRBD1	TRBJ1-5	TGTGCCAGTAGTGATACCGGGACAGGGAGTCAGCCCCAGCATTTT	CASSDTGTGSQPQHF
.	14	TRBV7-2	.	TRBJ2-7	TGTGCCAGCAGCTTAGGAGGGGACCCATACGAGCAGTACTTC	CASSLGGDPYEQYF
.	12	TRBV5-1	.	TRBJ2-7	TGCGCCAGCAGCTTAGGAGGCTACGAGCAGTACTTC	CASSLGGYEQYF
.	14	TRBV30	TRBD1	TRBJ2-7	TGTGCCTGGAGTACCGACAGGGGATCCTACGAGCAGTACTTC	CAWSTDRGSYEQYF
.	13	TRBV2	.	TRBJ2-7	TGTGCCACCCCGACAATTAGCCCCTACGAGCAGTACTTC	CATPTISPYEQYF
.	16	TRBV19	TRBD1	TRBJ1-2	TGTGCCAGTAGTACCGGACAGGCATACTCGCCCTATGGCTACACCTTC	CASSTGQAYSPYGYTF
.	15	TRBV7-2	TRBD2	TRBJ2-1	TGTGCCAGCAGCTTAGGCGGGGGTGCCTACAATGAGCAGTTCTTC	CASSLGGGAYNEQFF
few	17	TRBV4-3	.	TRBJ2-6	TGCGCCAGCAGCCAAGTCAGGCTGACCTCTGGGGCCAACGTCCTGACTTTC	CASSQVRLTSGANVLTF
.	15	TRBV28	TRBD2	TRBJ2-5	TGTGCCAGCAGTGCGCTAGCGGGTGGAGTAGAGACCCAGTACTTC	CASSALAGGVETQYF
.	13	TRBV10-3	.	TRBJ2-7	TGTGCCATCAGTGATTCGGGGGCGGGGGAGCAGTACTTC	CAISDSGAGEQYF
few	15	TRBV27	.	TRBJ2-2	TGTGCCAGCAGGACTCTTGGGACCTACACCGGGGAGCTGTTTTTT	CASRTLGTYTGELFF
.	15	TRBV9	.	TRBJ2-1	TGTGCCAGCAGCGAGGCGCCGAGCTCCTACAATGAGCAGTTCTTC	CASSEAPSSYNEQFF
.	14	TRBV27	.	TRBJ2-3	TGTGCCAGCAGTTTGCATGCCCCTCTGGATACGCAGTATTTT	CASSLHAPLDTQYF
.	16	TRBV4-2	TRBD1	TRBJ1-1	TGTGCCAGCAGCCAAGATACAGGACAGGTGAACACTGAAGCTTTCTTT	CASSQDTGQVNTEAFF
.	16	TRBV2	TRBD1	TRBJ1-5	TGTGCCAGCAGGGAAGGGGACAGGGGAGGCAATCAGCCCCAGCATTTT	CASREGDRGGNQPQHF
.	14	TRBV6-5	TRBD2	TRBJ2-3	TGTGCCAGCAGGCCAGCGGGAGTGACAGATACGCAGTATTTT	CASRPAGVTDTQYF
.	14	TRBV29-1	TRBD2	TRBJ2-1	TGCAGCGCCCCACTAGCGGAATACTACAATGAGCAGTTCTTC	CSAPLAEYYNEQFF
.	16	TRBV4-2	.	TRBJ1-1	TGTGCCAGCAAAACCGCCGGTAGGCAGATGAACACTGAAGCTTTCTTT	CASKTAGRQMNTEAFF
few	15	TRBV7-3	TRBD1	TRBJ2-1	TGTGCCAGCAGCTTAATGGGACAGGGATACAATGAGCAGTTCTTC	CASSLMGQGYNEQFF
.	14	TRBV4-3	.	TRBJ1-2	TGCGCCAGCAGCCAAGGCGGGCGAAACTATGGCTACACCTTC	CASSQGGRNYGYTF
few	16	TRBV4-2	.	TRBJ2-2	TGTGCCAGCAGCCAAGAACCAAAACTAGCTATCGGGGAGCTGTTTTTT	CASSQEPKLAIGELFF
.	17	TRBV9	.	TRBJ2-2	TGTGCCAGCAGCGTAGGTTTAGGTAGATCTTACACCGGGGAGCTGTTTTTT	CASSVGLGRSYTGELFF
few	12	TRBV30	.	TRBJ2-7	TGTGCCTGGAGTTTCCTAGCAGGGCAGCAGTACTTC	CAWSFLAGQQYF
few	12	TRBV10-2	TRBD1	TRBJ2-7	TGCGCCAGCCGGGACAGGGCTTTAGAGCAGTACTTC	CASRDRALEQYF
.	16	TRBV6-1	.	TRBJ2-1	TGTGCCAGCAGTGAAGGATCGGGAACGGGTTGGGATGAGCAGTTCTTC	CASSEGSGTGWDEQFF
.	15	TRBV18	TRBD2	TRBJ2-1	TGTGCCAGCTCTCCAGCGGGGCTCTCCTACAATGAGCAGTTCTTC	CASSPAGLSYNEQFF